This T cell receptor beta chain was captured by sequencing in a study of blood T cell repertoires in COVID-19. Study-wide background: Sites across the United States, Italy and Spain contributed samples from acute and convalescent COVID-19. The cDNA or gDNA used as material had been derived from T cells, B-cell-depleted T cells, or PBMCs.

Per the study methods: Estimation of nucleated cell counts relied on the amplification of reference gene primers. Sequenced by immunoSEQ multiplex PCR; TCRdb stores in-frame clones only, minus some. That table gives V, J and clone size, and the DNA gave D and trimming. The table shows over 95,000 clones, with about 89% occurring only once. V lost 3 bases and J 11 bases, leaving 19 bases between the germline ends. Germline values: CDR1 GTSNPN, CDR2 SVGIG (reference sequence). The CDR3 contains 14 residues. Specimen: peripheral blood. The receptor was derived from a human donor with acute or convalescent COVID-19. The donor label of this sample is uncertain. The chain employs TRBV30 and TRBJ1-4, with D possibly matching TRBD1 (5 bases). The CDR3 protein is CAWRPRVLSLKLFF. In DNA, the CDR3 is TGTGCCTGGAGGCCCAGGGTATTATCGTTGAAACTGTTTTTT.